The 31 T cell receptor beta chains reported below all come from one sample, sequenced in a study of T-cell reconstitution after alpha-beta-depleted transplantation in children. Unique molecular identifiers featured in how the TCRbeta library was prepared. TCRdb reanalysed the PCR reads using MiXCR and keeps one entry per CDR3 protein. Here the sample spans about 690,000 distinct CDR3 sequences, around 17% being singletons. The material was PBMCs from the stem cell graft donor, obtained from the stem cell graft. These receptors were collected from a human donor who donated a stem cell graft to a child with acute myeloid leukemia.

The chain recombines TRBV20-1 with TRBJ2-7, with 7 bases aligning to TRBD1. The CDR3 sequence is 14 residues long. After removal of 3 bases from V and 2 bases from J, the junction contained 7 bases not matched to a gene. The V gene's germline CDR1 is DFQATT and CDR2 SNEGSKA (reference sequence). For the CDR3, the DNA is TGCAGTGCTAGTAGTCAGGGGGATCCCTACGAGCAGTACGTC. This encodes CSASSQGDPYEQYV.

As concerns this clonotype: Possible read error: a much larger clone is one base away. The V gene is TRBV20-1, the J gene TRBJ2-7, with D tentatively TRBD2 (7 bases). V lost 6 bases and J 5 bases, leaving 23 bases between the germline ends. CDR1 is DFQATT, CDR2 SNEGSKA, per germline (reference sequence). The CDR3 totals 15 residues. The CDR3: CSARVSRGATNEQYF. CDR3 DNA: TGCAGTGCCAGGGTGTCCCGGGGGGCCACCAACGAGCAGTACTTC.

This clonotype showed up many times. This chain joins TRBV7-2 and TRBJ1-6; D is ambiguous. Germline CDR1 SGHTA, CDR2 FQGNSA. V dropped 0 bases and J dropped 9 bases, with 9 bases sitting between them. The CDR3 extends over 14 amino acids. Here the CDR3 reads CASSLALGPSPLHF. Here the CDR3 DNA reads TGTGCCAGCAGCTTAGCGCTCGGGCCTTCACCCCTCCACTTT.

At least ten counts were recorded for this clonotype. The chain combines TRBV29-1 with TRBJ2-1, with 7 bases lining up with TRBD2. The CDR3 contains 13 residues. Trimming at V came to 7 bases and at J to 4 bases, leaving 7 bases not matched to a gene. Per the germline V gene, CDR1 is SQVTM and CDR2 is ANQGSEA. The CDR3 region has the DNA TGCAGCGGGGAGGGGACGGGGTACAATGAGCAGTTCTTC. As protein: CSGEGTGYNEQFF.

This clonotype has ten or more counts. The rearrangement uses TRBV7-7 and TRBJ1-3; 8 nucleotides match TRBD1. There are 13 residues in the CDR3. CDR1 is SSHAT, CDR2 FNYEAQ, per germline (reference sequence). V was pared by 5 bases and J by 8 bases, with 5 bases of the junction left unmatched. CDR3 amino acids: CASSLGQGDTIYF. The DNA for the CDR3 is TGTGCCAGCAGCCTCGGACAGGGAGACACCATATATTTT.

The sample holds a few counts of this clonotype. The chain joins TRBV5-6 to TRBJ2-1; 8 nucleotides agree with TRBD2. This CDR3 spans 17 amino acids. J lost 9 bases, V lost 0 bases, and 14 bases had no gene match. Germline V gene sequence: CDR1 SGHDT, CDR2 YYEEEE. The CDR3 protein is CASSLATGGGLSGEQFF. The CDR3 region has the DNA TGTGCCAGCAGCTTGGCGACCGGGGGGGGGCTGTCGGGTGAGCAGTTCTTC.

Note on this clonotype: A clone one base away is much larger, so this may be a read error. This sequence joins TRBV20-1 and TRBJ2-2, with D possibly called TRBD1 or TRBD2 (5 bases each). The CDR3 covers 14 residues. The V gene's germline CDR1 is DFQATT and CDR2 SNEGSKA (reference sequence). CDR3 region: CSARKGSVIGDLFF. The DNA of the CDR3 is TGCAGTGCTAGAAAGGGCAGCGTTATCGGGGACCTGTTTTTT.

There are many counts of this clonotype. The chain links TRBV20-1 to TRBJ1-1; D unclear. The CDR3 is 16 residues long. V lost 1 base, J lost 0 bases, and 15 bases lay in between. Germline CDR1 is DFQATT and CDR2 is SNEGSKA (reference sequence). This CDR3 is CSARVGRPFVNTEAFF. The CDR3 DNA reads TGCAGTGCTAGAGTGGGCAGACCATTTGTGAACACTGAAGCTTTCTTT.

The rearrangement uses TRBV7-2 and TRBJ1-2; D perhaps matches TRBD1 (5 bases). Trimming took 2 bases from V and 6 from J, leaving 16 bases between them. The CDR3 sequence is 15 residues long. Germline loops: CDR1 SGHTA, CDR2 FQGNSA. CDR3 sequence (DNA): TGTGCCAGCAGCTTAAGGCGGGGGGGTCCGGATGGCTACACCTTC. It encodes CASSLRRGGPDGYTF.

This clonotype was detected only a few times. The rearrangement joins TRBV4-1 to TRBJ2-1; D is unresolved. The germline V gene has CDR1 MGHRA and CDR2 YSYEKL. Trimming left V 0 bases short and J 9 bases short, with 6 bases between. This CDR3 contains 12 residues. CDR3 DNA: TGCGCCAGCAGCCAAGAGTCGGGTGAGCAGTTCTTC. It yields the protein CASSQESGEQFF.

In this sample, this clonotype turned up a few times. The chain has TRBV12-3 or TRBV12-4 and TRBJ2-2; 9 bases agree with TRBD1. Unmatched junction bases numbered 5, after V lost 5 bases and J lost 4 bases. The CDR3 has 15 residues. The CDR3 reads CASSTGGSITGELFF. Written as DNA, the CDR3 is TGTGCCAGCAGTACAGGGGGCTCAATCACCGGGGAGCTGTTTTTT.

The genes are TRBV7-2 and TRBJ2-1; 11 bases are shared with TRBD1. Germline V CDR1 and CDR2: SGHTA, FQGNSA. The V and J ends lost 1 base and 6 bases, in that order; junction bases with no gene match: 5. The CDR3 length is 16 residues. The CDR3 sequence: CASSLERTGGLNEQFF. The CDR3, as DNA: TGTGCCAGCAGCTTAGAAAGGACAGGGGGCCTCAATGAGCAGTTCTTC.

A few counts support this clonotype. J is TRBJ2-2 and V is TRBV7-3, with 8 bases lining up with TRBD2. V was clipped by 4 bases and J by 9 bases; unmatched bases: 13. This CDR3 contains 16 residues. The germline CDR1 and CDR2 sequences are SGHTA and FQGTGA. CDR3 sequence reads: CASSYLPAGESRELFF. Here the CDR3 DNA reads TGTGCCAGCAGCTACCTACCAGCGGGGGAATCCAGGGAGCTGTTTTTT.

J is TRBJ2-5 and V is TRBV5-1; 11 bases match TRBD2. From germline, CDR1 is SGHRS and CDR2 YFSETQ. The CDR3 is 15 residues long. Trimming cost V 5 bases and J 4 bases; bases outside gene matches: 7. The DNA for the CDR3 is TGCGCCAGCAGGCCGCTAGCGGGGGGTAGAGAGACCCAGTACTTC. Its protein is CASRPLAGGRETQYF.

This clonotype was seen more than once but under ten times. J is TRBJ2-2 and V is TRBV12-3 or TRBV12-4; D may be TRBD1 or TRBD2 (5 bases each). Deletions cut 1 base from V and 4 bases from J, with 13 bases between. This CDR3 is 16 amino acids long. The CDR3 reads CASSLGRAGITGELFF. CDR3 sequence (DNA): TGTGCCAGCAGTTTAGGCAGGGCCGGGATCACCGGGGAGCTGTTTTTT.

This rearrangement joins TRBV6-1 to TRBJ2-1, with a possible D match to TRBD2 (6 bases). Per the germline V gene, CDR1 is MNHNS and CDR2 is SASEGT. The CDR3 contains 16 residues. V was trimmed by 4 bases and J by 7 bases, leaving 20 bases between them. This chain's CDR3 is CASSVLLGTAGNEQFF. The CDR3 DNA reads as TGTGCCAGCAGTGTCCTTTTGGGGACCGCGGGGAATGAGCAGTTCTTC.

This clonotype was detected many times. J is TRBJ2-3 and V is TRBV4-1, with D perhaps TRBD2 (5 bases). Trimming left V 2 bases short and J 5 bases short, with 5 bases between. Per germline, CDR1 MGHRA and CDR2 YSYEKL. The CDR3 has 12 residues. The CDR3 reads CASSQRGDTQYF. Here the CDR3 DNA reads TGCGCCAGCAGCCAACGGGGAGATACGCAGTATTTT.

The CDR3 reads CASSRRDSLLTNTQYF. In DNA form, the CDR3 reads TGTGCCAGCAGTCGACGGGACTCCTTACTAACTAATACGCAGTATTTT. V gene TRBV12-3 or TRBV12-4 combines with J gene TRBJ2-3, with D maybe TRBD2 (6 bases). Trimming took off 5 bases at V and 7 bases at J, with 22 bases between the two ends. This CDR3 contains 16 residues.

In regard to this clonotype: Germline is not matched at one junction end, which may reflect a read error. The J gene is TRBJ1-1, the V gene TRBV5-1; a weak D match, TRBD1 (6 bases). From germline, CDR1 is SGHRS and CDR2 YFSETQ. The CDR3 is 14 residues long. The CDR3 region has the DNA TGTGCCAGCAGTCTCAGGGGAGCGAACACTGAAGCTTTCTTT. Protein sequence: CASSLRGANTEAFF.

This clonotype was observed a handful of times. The CDR3 loop reads CASSFPGQEGPQHF. The CDR3 DNA sequence: TGTGCCAGCAGTTTCCCCGGTCAGGAGGGGCCCCAGCATTTT. The V and J genes are TRBV12-3 or TRBV12-4 and TRBJ1-5, with D uncertain. This CDR3 spans 14 amino acids. Trimming pared 3 bases from V and 9 bases from J, leaving 15 bases between.

The sample holds many counts of this clonotype. The chain is built from TRBV4-3 and TRBJ2-5, with 7 positions matching TRBD2. J was trimmed by 4 bases and V by 0 bases; bases with no gene match: 5. The CDR3 consists of 15 residues. The germline V gene has CDR1 LGHNA and CDR2 YSLEER. The CDR3 nucleotides are TGCGCCAGCAGCCAAGATTCACTAGCGCGAGAGACCCAGTACTTC. Its translation is CASSQDSLARETQYF.

This clonotype was recorded at least ten times. The rearrangement joins TRBV20-1 to TRBJ1-5; tentatively, D is TRBD1 (5 bases). Per germline, CDR1 DFQATT and CDR2 SNEGSKA (reference sequence). V lost 4 bases, J lost 5 bases, and 15 bases lay in between. The CDR3 length is 14 residues. CDR3 bases: TGCAGTGCTACCCGGCGCAGGGCGGATCAGCCCCAGCATTTT. Its protein product is CSATRRRADQPQHF.

The gene calls are TRBV20-1 and TRBJ1-1; weak D call: TRBD1 (5 bases). The CDR3 contains 15 residues. Germline V gives CDR1 DFQATT, CDR2 SNEGSKA (reference sequence). Trimming shortened V by 1 base and J by 5 bases, and 17 bases separated the two germline ends. Written as DNA, the CDR3 is TGCAGTGCTAGAGGGGGACCCCAACTTTTGACTGAAGCTTTCTTT. Residues: CSARGGPQLLTEAFF.

This clonotype came up many times. The gene calls are TRBV6-5 and TRBJ1-1, with unresolved D. V was pared by 6 bases and J by 8 bases, with 7 bases between. This CDR3 region has 10 residues. The germline gives CDR1 MNHEY, CDR2 SVGAGI. The CDR3 here is CASRGPEAFF. As DNA, the CDR3 is TGTGCCAGCAGAGGACCCGAAGCTTTCTTT.

V and J are TRBV5-5 and TRBJ2-7; D not resolved. The V gene lost 3 bases and the J gene lost 3 bases, with 13 bases spanning the gap. The CDR3 spans 14 residues. CDR1 and CDR2 (germline): SGHKS, YYEKEE (reference sequence). The chain's CDR3 is CASSSNSWSYEQYV. CDR3 nucleotide sequence: TGTGCCAGCAGCTCTAATTCCTGGAGCTACGAGCAGTACGTC.

This clonotype was found many times. The chain carries TRBV20-1 and TRBJ1-1; D remains unclear. Trimming took off 0 bases at V and 7 bases at J, with 12 bases between the two ends. This CDR3 is 13 amino acids long. Per germline, CDR1 DFQATT and CDR2 SNEGSKA (reference sequence). The CDR3 protein is CSAREPAASEAFF. The CDR3, as DNA: TGCAGTGCTAGAGAACCTGCCGCAAGTGAAGCTTTCTTT.

The table lists this clonotype with many counts. This chain joins TRBV7-2 and TRBJ1-1; 8 nucleotides align to TRBD1. The J segment lost 6 bases and the V segment lost 5 bases, leaving 5 bases of the junction unmatched. CDR1 SGHTA and CDR2 FQGNSA come from the germline V gene. There are 13 residues in the CDR3. CDR3 sequence: CASSEGQGSEAFF. The CDR3 DNA reads TGTGCCAGCAGCGAAGGACAGGGCTCTGAAGCTTTCTTT.

This clonotype was observed many times. The chain couples TRBV4-3 to TRBJ2-5, with 7 bases matching TRBD1. This CDR3 spans 15 amino acids. Losses at the gene ends were 4 bases for V and 7 bases for J; bases not matched to a gene: 12. CDR1 and CDR2 (germline): LGHNA, YSLEER. DNA of the CDR3: TGCGCCAGCAGCCGCGGAGGAACAGGGGCAAGGACCCAGTACTTC. Translating it yields CASSRGGTGARTQYF.

This sequence joins TRBV7-9 and TRBJ1-1; a possible D gene is TRBD1 (5 bases). The length of the CDR3 is 14 residues. The V and J ends lost 1 base and 5 bases respectively, with 11 bases between them. The germline V gene has CDR1 SEHNR and CDR2 FQNEAQ (reference sequence). CDR3 nucleotide sequence: TGTGCCAGCAGCTTAGTGCAGGGAGAGACTGAAGCTTTCTTT. Amino acids: CASSLVQGETEAFF.

This chain links TRBV7-8 with TRBJ1-5; D is possibly TRBD1 (6 bases). The CDR3 contains 13 residues. Germline CDR1 reads SGHVS; CDR2 reads FQNEAQ. Trimming removed 5 bases from V and 12 bases from J, with 17 bases in between. The CDR3 loop reads CASSQGPVNDQHF. CDR3 bases: TGTGCCAGCAGCCAGGGGCCCGTCAATGACCAGCATTTT.

This clonotype occurred many times. The chain carries TRBV15 and TRBJ2-5; TRBD1 matches 7 bases. The CDR3 is 14 amino acids. J lost 5 bases, V lost 0 bases, and 3 bases had no gene match. Germline V gene lookup returns CDR1 LNHNV and CDR2 YYDKDF (reference sequence). The CDR3: CATSREDRVETQYF. CDR3 nucleotide sequence: TGTGCCACCAGCAGAGAAGACAGGGTTGAGACCCAGTACTTC. Using reference TRBV15 and TRBJ2-5 for the parts outside the CDR3, the full variable domain is DAMVIQNPRYQVTQFGKPVTLSCSQTLNHNVMYWYQQKSSQAPKLLFHYYDKDFNNEADTPDNFQSRRPNTSFCFLDIRSPGLGDTAMYLCATSREDRVETQYFGPGTRLLVL.